These 32 T cell receptor beta chains share one sample of origin, sequenced in a study of a mutant IDH1 vaccine in newly diagnosed glioma. Time point: week 47, end of study. Alongside topical imiquimod, each dose of vaccine comprised 300 ug of mutant IDH1 20-mer peptide. This table comes from immunoSEQ multiplex PCR, and its TCRdb copy is limited to in-frame clones, with some not included. In the table there are about 85,000 clones, under 90% of which are singletons. Their antigen targets remain unknown. The sample here was PBMCs, taken from a glioma patient whose treatment included an IDH1 peptide vaccine. The receptors were gathered from a woman aged 45-65 years with glioma.

The rearrangement uses TRBV27 and TRBJ2-7; no firm D call. The CDR3 loop spans 17 amino acids. V lost 7 bases and J lost 4, with 26 bases in between. The germline CDR1 and CDR2 sequences are MNHEY and SMNVEV (reference sequence). CDR3 loop: CASTRLWTGGIAYEQYF. The CDR3 nucleotides read TGTGCCAGCACCCGCCTTTGGACGGGTGGGATAGCATACGAGCAGTACTTC.

The chain links TRBV10-3 to TRBJ2-3, with 8 bases aligning to TRBD1. Germline loops: CDR1 ENHRY, CDR2 SYGVKD. With V trimmed by 4 bases and J by 4 bases, 7 bases remained unmatched. The CDR3 has 15 amino acids. CDR3 loop: CAISGGGQGPDTQYF. The CDR3 DNA is TGTGCCATCAGTGGAGGTGGACAGGGCCCAGATACGCAGTATTTT.

The chain joins TRBV5-6 to TRBJ2-3; 8 bases agree with TRBD2. V was clipped by 2 bases and J by 14 bases; unmatched bases: 7. CDR3 length: 12 residues. Germline CDR1 SGHDT, CDR2 YYEEEE. The DNA for the CDR3 is TGTGCCAGCAGCTTTGGGCGGGAGGTACCGTATTTT. Translating it yields CASSFGREVPYF.

The count of this clone is one. The V gene is TRBV6-5, the J gene TRBJ2-2; TRBD1 agrees at 7 bases. Germline CDR1 is MNHEY and CDR2 is SVGAGI. With 4 bases clipped from V and 1 base from J, the junction kept 6 bases outside the gene matches. The CDR3 totals 16 residues. The CDR3 protein is CASSSGGQENTGELFF. The CDR3 region has the DNA TGTGCCAGCAGTTCCGGTGGACAGGAGAACACCGGGGAGCTGTTTTTT.

This clone was counted between two and nine times. This chain connects TRBV30 to TRBJ2-2, with a tentative D call TRBD1 (6 bases). The CDR3 has 15 amino acids. From germline, CDR1 is GTSNPN and CDR2 SVGIG (reference sequence). Trimming shortened V by 2 bases and J by 1 base, and 11 bases separated the two germline ends. CDR3 sequence reads: CAWSTGTKNTGELFF. For the CDR3, the DNA is TGTGCCTGGAGTACCGGGACAAAGAACACCGGGGAGCTGTTTTTT.

The chain employs TRBV27 and TRBJ1-2; TRBD1 matches 7 bases. Germline CDR1 MNHEY, CDR2 SMNVEV (reference sequence). The CDR3 covers 14 residues. V lost 3 bases to trimming and J lost 7 bases; unmatched junction nucleotides: 8. The CDR3 region has the DNA TGTGCCAGCAGTTTTAGACAGGGTCTGGGTGGCTACACCTTC. It yields the protein CASSFRQGLGGYTF.

The chain recombines TRBV10-2 with TRBJ1-5; no definite D call. V lost 5 bases to trimming and J lost 4 bases, with 15 bases between them. Looked up from germline, CDR1 is WSHSY and CDR2 is SAAADI. The CDR3 runs to 15 residues. The CDR3 nucleotides read TGCGCCAGCAGTCTCGCCGGGTCGAAGAATCAGCCCCAGCATTTT. It is translated as CASSLAGSKNQPQHF.

The genes are TRBV2 and TRBJ1-4; D is uncertain. The CDR3 covers 11 residues. The germline gives CDR1 SNHLY, CDR2 FYNNEI. Trimming took off 9 bases at V and 8 bases at J, with 10 bases between the two ends. As DNA, the CDR3 is TGTGCCAGGAGGGTCGGAGAAAAACTGTTTTTT. It yields the protein CARRVGEKLFF.

The V gene is TRBV2, the J gene TRBJ2-7; D uncertain. The CDR3 length is 13 residues. Between the trimmed V and J ends, which lost 4 bases and 5 bases, there was a span of 12 bases. The germline V gene encodes CDR1 SNHLY and CDR2 FYNNEI. The CDR3 bases are TGTGCCAGCAGTGGCCGGATGGTCCACGAGCAGTACTTC. This codes for CASSGRMVHEQYF.

In its sample, this clone was seen a few times. V gene TRBV7-3 combines with J gene TRBJ1-1; TRBD1 agrees at 7 bases. Germline V lookup: CDR1 SGHTA, CDR2 FQGTGA. The V and J ends lost 2 bases and 3 bases, in that order; junction bases with no gene match: 0. This CDR3 has 13 residues. The CDR3 nucleotides are TGTGCCAGCAGCTTACAGGGGGACACTGAAGCTTTCTTT. The encoded protein is CASSLQGDTEAFF.

The genes are TRBV5-6 and TRBJ1-1; D not certain. Per the germline V gene, CDR1 is SGHDT and CDR2 is YYEEEE. The germline V and J ends were trimmed by 4 bases and 0 bases, with 10 bases remaining between them. The CDR3 covers 14 residues. CDR3 amino acids: CASSPRTVNTEAFF. The CDR3 DNA sequence: TGTGCCAGCAGCCCGAGGACGGTGAACACTGAAGCTTTCTTT.

CDR3 protein: CASTSSPGGFNEQFF. In DNA, the CDR3 is TGTGCCAGCACCAGCTCTCCGGGAGGGTTCAATGAGCAGTTCTTC. The chain uses TRBV6-6 and TRBJ2-1, with TRBD2 matching 8 bases. There are 15 residues in the CDR3. Per germline, CDR1 MNHNY and CDR2 SVGAGI (reference sequence). V trimming: 7 bases; J trimming: 6 bases; junction bases outside the gene matches: 11.

The rearrangement joins TRBV5-5 to TRBJ1-1; no firm D call. Trimming took 3 bases from V and 0 from J, leaving 12 bases between them. The germline V gene encodes CDR1 SGHKS and CDR2 YYEKEE (reference sequence). The CDR3 spans 15 residues. The chain's CDR3 is CASSSFGGMNTEAFF. Here the CDR3 DNA reads TGTGCCAGCAGCTCATTCGGCGGCATGAACACTGAAGCTTTCTTT.

The chain has TRBV7-3 and TRBJ2-2; weak D call: TRBD2 (5 bases). The V gene lost 1 base and the J gene lost 6 bases, with 6 bases spanning the gap. Germline V lookup: CDR1 SGHTA, CDR2 FQGTGA. This CDR3 has 13 residues. Written as DNA, the CDR3 is TGTGCCAGCAGCTTAAGAGGGTCCGGGGAGCTGTTTTTT. The encoded protein is CASSLRGSGELFF.

The V call is TRBV30, the J call TRBJ2-1; D tentatively reads TRBD1 or TRBD2 (5 bases each). V dropped 0 bases and J dropped 4 bases, with 13 bases sitting between them. The germline CDR1 and CDR2 sequences are GTSNPN and SVGIG (reference sequence). The CDR3 loop spans 15 amino acids. DNA of the CDR3: TGTGCCTGGAGTGTACGGGGCGGGTATTACAATGAGCAGTTCTTC. Its protein product is CAWSVRGGYYNEQFF. The entire variable domain, with the rest obtained from reference TRBV30 and TRBJ2-1, is as follows: SQTIHQWPATLVQPVGSPLSLECTVEGTSNPNLYWYRQAAGRGLQLLFYSVGIGQISSEVPQNLSASRPQDRQFILSSKKLLLSDSGFYLCAWSVRGGYYNEQFFGPGTRLTVL.

The chain is built from TRBV7-2 and TRBJ2-3, with a possible D match to TRBD1 (6 bases). This CDR3 comprises 13 residues. The V end lost 5 bases, the J end lost 3 bases, and 9 bases lay between the germline ends. Germline CDR1 SGHTA, CDR2 FQGNSA. The DNA of the CDR3 is TGTGCCAGCAGCAGGACAGTGACAGATACGCAGTATTTT. Its translation: CASSRTVTDTQYF. Using reference TRBV7-2 and TRBJ2-3 for the parts outside the CDR3, the full variable domain is GAGVSQSPSNKVTEKGKDVELRCDPISGHTALYWYRQSLGQGLEFLIYFQGNSAPDKSGLPSDRFSAERTGGSVSTLTIQRTQQEDSAVYLCASSRTVTDTQYFGPGTRLTVL.

The rearrangement links TRBV19 to TRBJ1-4; TRBD1 aligns across 10 bases. CDR1 LNHDA and CDR2 SQIVND come from the germline V gene (reference sequence). The CDR3 contains 15 residues. V was clipped by 7 bases and J by 6 bases; unmatched bases: 8. The CDR3 region has the DNA TGTGCCAGTACTCCTAGACAGGGGGCGGATGAAAAACTGTTTTTT. Translating gives CASTPRQGADEKLFF. The full variable domain, its missing parts supplied by reference TRBV19 and TRBJ1-4, is DGGITQSPKYLFRKEGQNVTLSCEQNLNHDAMYWYRQDPGQGLRLIYYSQIVNDFQKGDIAEGYSVSREKKESFPLTVTSAQKNPTAFYLCASTPRQGADEKLFFGSGTQLSVL.

The genes are TRBV4-1 and TRBJ1-2, with D possibly TRBD1 on 5 matching bases. Germline CDR1 MGHRA, CDR2 YSYEKL. Trimming removed 5 bases at V and 0 bases at J, with 16 bases between. The CDR3 is 16 residues long. CDR3 amino acids: CASSFGAGRTNYGYTF. CDR3 in DNA: TGCGCCAGCAGCTTCGGGGCCGGAAGAACTAACTATGGCTACACCTTC.

The rearrangement uses TRBV6-4 and TRBJ2-2; D gene ambiguous. The V gene lost 0 bases and the J gene lost 3 bases, with 5 bases spanning the gap. Germline assignment: CDR1 MRHNA and CDR2 SNTAGT. This CDR3 contains 14 residues. DNA of the CDR3: TGTGCCAGCAGTGACTCGGCCGACACCGGGGAGCTGTTTTTT. This codes for CASSDSADTGELFF.

This clone was detected only once. The chain's CDR3 is CATSRQLDQPQHF. The CDR3, as DNA: TGTGCCACCAGCAGACAGTTAGATCAGCCCCAGCATTTT. The rearrangement uses TRBV15 and TRBJ1-5; D gene uncertain. V shed 2 bases and J shed 5 bases, with 7 bases lying between them. The CDR3 is 13 residues long. In germline, CDR1 is LNHNV, CDR2 YYDKDF (reference sequence).

The chain has TRBV28 and TRBJ2-7; TRBD2 agrees at 11 bases. Germline loops: CDR1 MDHEN, CDR2 SYDVKM. The ends lost 6 bases at V and 3 bases at J; junction bases unmatched: 4. The CDR3 is 14 residues long. The CDR3 protein is CASRGTSGFYEQYF. Written as DNA, the CDR3 is TGTGCCAGCAGGGGGACTAGCGGATTCTACGAGCAGTACTTC.

CDR3 in DNA: TGTGCCAGCCGTTTACTTTCAAGTTCCAATGAGCAGTTCTTC. Protein: CASRLLSSSNEQFF. The chain joins TRBV2 to TRBJ2-1; D is unresolved. V lost 8 bases to trimming and J lost 6 bases, with 17 bases between them. Looked up from germline, CDR1 is SNHLY and CDR2 is FYNNEI. The CDR3 extends over 14 amino acids.

V and J are TRBV30 and TRBJ2-3, with TRBD1 as a possible D gene (6 bases). Germline CDR1 is GTSNPN and CDR2 is SVGIG (reference sequence). V was cut by 1 base and J by 6 bases, with 8 bases left in between. The CDR3 contains 12 residues. CDR3 nucleotide sequence: TGTGCCTGGAGTGGGCAGGGGGATACGCAGTATTTT. Encoded protein: CAWSGQGDTQYF.

V usage is TRBV19 and J usage is TRBJ2-5; D not certain. Trimming stripped 6 bases from V and 0 bases from J, with 11 bases between. CDR3 size: 14 residues. Germline V lookup: CDR1 LNHDA, CDR2 SQIVND (reference sequence). This CDR3 is CASSPDGYQETQYF. In DNA, the CDR3 is TGTGCCAGTAGCCCAGACGGGTACCAAGAGACCCAGTACTTC.

The gene calls are TRBV7-9 and TRBJ2-2; unclear D gene. The V and J ends lost 2 bases and 3 bases respectively, with 10 bases between them. The CDR3 is 15 residues long. Looked up from germline, CDR1 is SEHNR and CDR2 is FQNEAQ (reference sequence). CDR3 bases: TGTGCCAGCAGCTTATTGAGGCCGGACACCGGGGAGCTGTTTTTT. Translation gives CASSLLRPDTGELFF.

This CDR3 reads CASSLAGTEDNSPLHF. As DNA, the CDR3 is TGCGCCAGCAGCTTGGCGGGGACGGAAGATAATTCACCCCTCCACTTT. V and J are TRBV5-1 and TRBJ1-6; weak D call: TRBD1 (5 bases). CDR1 is SGHRS and CDR2 is YFSETQ in the germline V gene. The CDR3 length is 16 residues. The V and J ends lost 0 bases and 5 bases respectively, with 12 bases between them.

The J gene is TRBJ1-1, the V gene TRBV6-6; D remains ambiguous. Germline loops: CDR1 MNHNY, CDR2 SVGAGI (reference sequence). This CDR3 has 14 amino acids. Between the trimmed V and J ends, which lost 7 bases and 1 base, there was a span of 13 bases. The CDR3 DNA reads TGTGCCAGCACCCCCGGACGGGAGAACACTGAAGCTTTCTTT. Translation gives CASTPGRENTEAFF.

This clone was seen just once. The CDR3 sequence: CASSPFGQGGQPQHF. CDR3 nucleotide sequence: TGTGCCAGTAGTCCCTTCGGACAGGGGGGACAGCCCCAGCATTTT. The chain recombines TRBV19 with TRBJ1-5, with TRBD1 identical over 10 bases. CDR1 is LNHDA, CDR2 SQIVND, per germline (reference sequence). V shed 5 bases, J shed 7 bases, and the junction held 8 bases outside the gene matches. The CDR3 sequence is 15 residues long. The full variable domain, rest sourced from reference TRBV19 and TRBJ1-5, is DGGITQSPKYLFRKEGQNVTLSCEQNLNHDAMYWYRQDPGQGLRLIYYSQIVNDFQKGDIAEGYSVSREKKESFPLTVTSAQKNPTAFYLCASSPFGQGGQPQHFGDGTRLSIL.

V and J are TRBV10-1 and TRBJ2-7; possibly TRBD1 for D (6 bases). Germline V gene data show CDR1 as WNHNN and CDR2 as SYGVQD (reference sequence). The length of the CDR3 is 15 residues. The germline V and J ends were trimmed by 4 bases and 4 bases, with 17 bases remaining between them. The CDR3 nucleotides read TGCGCCAGCAGTGGCCCGACAGGACCGGCGTACGAGCAGTACTTC. Translation gives CASSGPTGPAYEQYF.

The chain employs TRBV14 and TRBJ1-4; D remains unclear. CDR3 length: 16 amino acids. The germline V gene has CDR1 SGHDN and CDR2 FVKESK. The ends were cut back, 0 bases at V and 5 bases at J, with 13 bases in the middle. The CDR3 DNA follows: TGTGCCAGCAGCCAAGATTTTGGCCTTGGAAATGAAAAACTGTTTTTT. Translated: CASSQDFGLGNEKLFF.

The rearrangement uses TRBV7-9 and TRBJ1-3, with 7 nucleotides matching TRBD1. Germline CDR1 reads SEHNR; CDR2 reads FQNEAQ (reference sequence). There are 15 residues in the CDR3. J gave up 2 bases and V 2 bases, and 3 bases lay outside the gene matches. CDR3 amino acids: CASSLLTGTGNTIYF. CDR3 coding DNA: TGTGCCAGCAGCTTATTGACAGGGACTGGAAACACCATATATTTT.

The chain uses TRBV6-6 and TRBJ1-1; D remains ambiguous. This CDR3 is built from 14 residues. Looked up from germline, CDR1 is MNHNY and CDR2 is SVGAGI (reference sequence). V was cut by 7 bases and J by 0 bases, with 12 bases left in between. CDR3 coding DNA: TGTGCCAGCACCCCATCAGGATTGAACACTGAAGCTTTCTTT. This translates into CASTPSGLNTEAFF.